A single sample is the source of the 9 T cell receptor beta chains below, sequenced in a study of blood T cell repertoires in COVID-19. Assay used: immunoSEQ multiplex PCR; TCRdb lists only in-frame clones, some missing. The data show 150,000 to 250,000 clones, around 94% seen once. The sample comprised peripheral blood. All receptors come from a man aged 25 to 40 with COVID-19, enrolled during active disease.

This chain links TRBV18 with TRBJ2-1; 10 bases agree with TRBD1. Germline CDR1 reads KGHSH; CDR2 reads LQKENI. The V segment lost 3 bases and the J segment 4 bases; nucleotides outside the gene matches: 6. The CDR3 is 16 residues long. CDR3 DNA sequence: TGTGCCAGCTCACCGAGGACAGGGGGAACTTACAATGAGCAGTTCTTC. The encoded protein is CASSPRTGGTYNEQFF.

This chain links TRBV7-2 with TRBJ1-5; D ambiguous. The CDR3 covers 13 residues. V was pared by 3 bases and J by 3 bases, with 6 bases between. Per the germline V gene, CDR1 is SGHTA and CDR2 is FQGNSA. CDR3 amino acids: CASSFPNNQPQHF. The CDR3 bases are TGTGCCAGCAGCTTTCCCAACAATCAGCCCCAGCATTTT.

CDR3 region: CASSFNRGNEQFF. The CDR3, as DNA: TGTGCCAGCAGTTTCAACAGGGGTAATGAGCAGTTCTTC. The rearrangement uses TRBV6-6 and TRBJ2-1; TRBD1 matches at 7 bases. The CDR3 is made up of 13 amino acids. Germline V lookup: CDR1 MNHNY, CDR2 SVGAGI (reference sequence). V dropped 4 bases and J dropped 7; count of bases not matched to a gene: 4.

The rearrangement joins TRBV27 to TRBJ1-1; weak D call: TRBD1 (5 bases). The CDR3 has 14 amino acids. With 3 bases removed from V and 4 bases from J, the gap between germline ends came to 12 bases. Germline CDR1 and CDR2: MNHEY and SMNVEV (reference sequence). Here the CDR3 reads CASSFAGLATEAFF. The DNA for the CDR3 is TGTGCCAGCAGTTTCGCGGGGCTCGCCACTGAAGCTTTCTTT.

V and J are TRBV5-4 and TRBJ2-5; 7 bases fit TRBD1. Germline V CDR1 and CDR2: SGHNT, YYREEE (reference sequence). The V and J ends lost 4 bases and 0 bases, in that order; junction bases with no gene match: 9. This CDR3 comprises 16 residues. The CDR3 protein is CASSKPTGTDQETQYF. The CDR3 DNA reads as TGTGCCAGCAGCAAGCCGACCGGGACAGACCAAGAGACCCAGTACTTC.

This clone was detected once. The CDR3 region has the DNA TGTGCCAGCAGCCGAGCCCCCGGGACTAGCGGGACCAATGAGCAGTTCTTC. Its translation: CASSRAPGTSGTNEQFF. This chain connects TRBV4-2 to TRBJ2-1, with TRBD2 matching over 13 bases. V shed 4 bases, J shed 6 bases, and the junction held 9 bases outside the gene matches. CDR1 LGHNA and CDR2 YNFKEQ come from the germline V gene. The CDR3 has 17 residues.

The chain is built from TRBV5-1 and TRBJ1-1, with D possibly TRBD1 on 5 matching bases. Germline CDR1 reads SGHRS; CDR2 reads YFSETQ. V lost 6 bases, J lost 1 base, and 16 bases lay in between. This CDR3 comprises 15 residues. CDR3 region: CASKSTGQSNTEAFF. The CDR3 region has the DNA TGCGCCAGCAAGTCCACAGGCCAATCGAACACTGAAGCTTTCTTT.

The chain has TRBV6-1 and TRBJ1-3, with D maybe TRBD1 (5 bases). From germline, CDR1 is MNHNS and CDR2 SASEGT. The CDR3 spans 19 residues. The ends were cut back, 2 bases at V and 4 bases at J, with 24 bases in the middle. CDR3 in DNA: TGTGCCAGCAGTGAACTGGGCAGGGTAGGTCAACCCTACGGAAACACCATATATTTT. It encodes CASSELGRVGQPYGNTIYF.

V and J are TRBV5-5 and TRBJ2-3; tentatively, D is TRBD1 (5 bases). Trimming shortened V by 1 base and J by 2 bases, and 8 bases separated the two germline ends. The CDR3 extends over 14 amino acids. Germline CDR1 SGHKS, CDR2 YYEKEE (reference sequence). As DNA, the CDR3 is TGTGCCAGCAGCTTGACCAGGGTCACAGATACGCAGTATTTT. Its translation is CASSLTRVTDTQYF.